Below, 9 T cell receptor beta chains from the same sample are listed, as sequenced in a study of regulatory T cells in long-lasting Graves disease. With iRepertoire HTBI primers and Arm-PCR of CDR3 regions, TCR beta libraries were built. TCRdb processed the multiplex PCR reads anew with MiXCR; each CDR3 protein has one entry. The sample holds just over 600,000 distinct CDR3 sequences; approximately 15% are singletons and the top ten take around 18%. As for time point: newly diagnosed GD, antithyroid drugs for less than 3 months. Construction of the TCR library relied on RNA isolated from PBMCs. The sample also formed part of further work on T cells in Graves' hyperthyroidism and ophthalmopathy.

The source was peripheral blood mononuclear cells (PBMCs), collected at new diagnosis, from a patient treated with antithyroid drugs. The receptors come from a woman aged 25 to 39 with Graves disease.

J is TRBJ2-7 and V is TRBV10-3, with unresolved D. V lost 0 bases and J 2 bases, leaving 8 bases between the germline ends. Per germline, CDR1 ENHRY and CDR2 SYGVKD. The CDR3 has 14 residues. The DNA of the CDR3 is TGTGCCATCAGTGAGTCGGACGGACCCTACGAGCAGTACTTC. It is translated as CAISESDGPYEQYF.

This clonotype was recorded at least ten times. V gene TRBV6-1 combines with J gene TRBJ2-7; the D gene is possibly TRBD1 (6 bases). This CDR3 comprises 13 residues. The germline CDR1 and CDR2 sequences are MNHNS and SASEGT. The V and J ends lost 6 bases and 0 bases respectively, with 9 bases between them. The CDR3, as DNA: TGTGCCAGCAGGGGACAACCCTCCTACGAGCAGTACTTC. It translates to CASRGQPSYEQYF.

This clonotype was counted only a few times. V is TRBV5-1 and J is TRBJ2-6; D not resolved. The CDR3 runs 15 residues. CDR1 is SGHRS and CDR2 is YFSETQ in the germline V gene. The V gene lost 5 bases and the J gene lost 0 bases, with 9 bases spanning the gap. CDR3 nucleotide sequence: TGCGCCAGCAGAGAAGATAGCTCTGGGGCCAACGTCCTGACTTTC. This gives the protein CASREDSSGANVLTF. Full variable domain (rest looked up from reference TRBV5-1 and TRBJ2-6): KAGVTQTPRYLIKTRGQQVTLSCSPISGHRSVSWYQQTPGQGLQFLFEYFSETQRNKGNFPGRFSGRQFSNSRSEMNVSTLELGDSALYLCASREDSSGANVLTFGAGSRLTVL.

This clonotype was seen repeatedly, ten times or more. V gene TRBV28 combines with J gene TRBJ2-1, with D possibly matching TRBD1 (6 bases). The CDR3 runs 16 residues. Trimming cost V 6 bases and J 0 bases, with 15 bases left between them. The germline V gene encodes CDR1 MDHEN and CDR2 SYDVKM. The CDR3 spells CASSKGVTGSYNEQFF. CDR3 nucleotides: TGTGCCAGCAGCAAGGGGGTGACTGGCTCCTACAATGAGCAGTTCTTC.

The CDR3 bases are TGTGCCAGCTCAGAACGGGGATGGACCCTCAACACCGGGGAGCTGTTTTTT. This gives the protein CASSERGWTLNTGELFF. The chain employs TRBV18 and TRBJ2-2; a possible D gene is TRBD2 (5 bases). Trimming left V 5 bases short and J 2 bases short, with 18 bases between. The CDR3 is 17 residues long. CDR1 and CDR2 (germline): KGHSH, LQKENI.

The V gene is TRBV19, the J gene TRBJ2-2; 7 positions agree with TRBD1. The J segment lost 4 bases and the V segment lost 8 bases, leaving 13 bases of the junction unmatched. This CDR3 is built from 16 residues. Germline CDR1 reads LNHDA; CDR2 reads SQIVND (reference sequence). The CDR3 spells CASSFSGQTFTGELFF. DNA for the CDR3: TGTGCCAGTTCATTTTCGGGACAGACTTTCACCGGGGAGCTGTTTTTT.

In its sample, this clonotype was seen a few times. One end of the junction varies from germline; a read error may be responsible. The CDR3 spells CASSVGNSGNNIYF. The CDR3 nucleotides are TGTGCCAGCAGCGTTGGCAACTCTGGAAACAACATATATTTT. The chain recombines TRBV9 with TRBJ1-3, with D hard to call. This CDR3 has 14 amino acids. In germline, CDR1 is SGDLS, CDR2 YYNGEE.

The CDR3 nucleotides read TGCGCCAGCAGCCAAGATCAATTTCGAAGAAAAATGAACACTGAAGCTTTCTTT. This sequence encodes CASSQDQFRRKMNTEAFF. The chain combines TRBV4-1 with TRBJ1-1; no definite D call. V was shortened by 0 bases and J by 0 bases, with 17 bases between the two germline ends. There are 18 residues in the CDR3. Germline V gene data show CDR1 as MGHRA and CDR2 as YSYEKL.

This clonotype has ten or more counts. The genes are TRBV7-9 and TRBJ1-2; 12 bases fit TRBD1. Per germline, CDR1 SEHNR and CDR2 FQNEAQ (reference sequence). This CDR3 contains 17 residues. The trim removed 5 bases at V and 7 bases at J, leaving 14 bases unmatched. The CDR3 sequence: CASSPVGTGGAGSGYTF. CDR3 in DNA: TGTGCCAGCAGCCCAGTCGGGACAGGGGGCGCTGGGTCTGGCTACACCTTC.